These 14 T cell receptor beta chains share one sample of origin, sequenced in a study of T cell repertoires in cytomegalovirus infection. TCRdb recomputed calls from the reads with MiXCR, one row per CDR3 protein. The table lists 250,000 to 300,000 distinct CDR3 sequences, 20% to 30% of them singletons, with around 13% in the top ten. Sample: PBMCs. The receptor source for this set is a human donor in good health (CMV status not recorded). Some clones in this sample may be carry-over from other donors' samples.

The rearrangement joins TRBV20-1 to TRBJ2-1, with TRBD1 matching 10 bases. After removal of 0 bases from V and 4 bases from J, the junction contained 12 bases not matched to a gene. The CDR3 runs to 18 residues. CDR1 is DFQATT and CDR2 is SNEGSKA in the germline V gene (reference sequence). CDR3 bases: TGCAGTGCTAGAGATCTCCCAGTCCGGACAGGGGGGTACAATGAGCAGTTCTTC. Its protein is CSARDLPVRTGGYNEQFF.

This clonotype was seen a handful of times. CDR3 loop: CSARWSSYNSPLHF. The CDR3 coding sequence is TGCAGTGCGAGATGGAGCTCCTATAATTCACCCCTCCACTTT. V is TRBV20-1 and J is TRBJ1-6; no firm D call. The CDR3 runs 14 residues. V was cut by 6 bases and J by 0 bases, with 9 bases left in between. Germline CDR1 DFQATT, CDR2 SNEGSKA (reference sequence).

The rearrangement uses TRBV20-1 and TRBJ1-5; 11 positions match TRBD1. With V trimmed by 2 bases and J by 7 bases, 4 bases remained unmatched. CDR3 size: 14 residues. Germline-derived CDR1 and CDR2 are DFQATT and SNEGSKA (reference sequence). CDR3 sequence (DNA): TGCAGTGCTAGAAGGACAGGGGGCGAGCAGCCCCAGCATTTT. This encodes CSARRTGGEQPQHF.

The chain employs TRBV19 and TRBJ2-7; D possibly corresponds to TRBD1 (6 bases). This CDR3 has 12 amino acids. Germline V CDR1 and CDR2: LNHDA, SQIVND (reference sequence). V was trimmed by 6 bases and J by 4 bases, leaving 10 bases between them. The CDR3, as DNA: TGTGCCAGTAGCAAGGGACAATACGAGCAGTACTTC. Amino acid sequence: CASSKGQYEQYF.

This rearrangement joins TRBV12-3 or TRBV12-4 to TRBJ2-7; weak D call: TRBD2 (5 bases). The V end lost 5 bases, the J end lost 3 bases, and 14 bases lay between the germline ends. This CDR3 spans 14 amino acids. DNA for the CDR3: TGTGCCAGCAGTCCCCTACACGGGGTCTACGAGCAGTACTTC. Its protein product is CASSPLHGVYEQYF.

V usage is TRBV20-1 and J usage is TRBJ2-5; 8 positions agree with TRBD1. V trimming: 6 bases; J trimming: 2 bases; junction bases outside the gene matches: 11. CDR1 DFQATT and CDR2 SNEGSKA come from the germline V gene (reference sequence). The CDR3 spans 15 residues. The CDR3 nucleotides read TGCAGTGCGAGACAGGGGCGGAGACCTCAAGAGACCCAGTACTTC. Translated: CSARQGRRPQETQYF.

This sequence joins TRBV5-6 and TRBJ2-4; 10 nucleotides match TRBD1. Per germline, CDR1 SGHDT and CDR2 YYEEEE. V shed 0 bases, J shed 8 bases, and the junction held 11 bases outside the gene matches. CDR3 length: 17 amino acids. The CDR3 loop reads CASSLGVVWGTGDIQYF. CDR3 nucleotides: TGTGCCAGCAGCTTGGGGGTGGTCTGGGGGACAGGGGACATTCAGTACTTC.

This clonotype was observed at least ten times. V gene TRBV28 combines with J gene TRBJ2-7; no definite D call. Between the trimmed V and J ends, which lost 7 bases and 7 bases, there was a span of 14 bases. The CDR3 totals 12 residues. Germline CDR1 is MDHEN and CDR2 is SYDVKM. The DNA for the CDR3 is TGTGCCAGCATGGTGAAGGCGCGGGAGCAGTACTTC. As protein: CASMVKAREQYF.

This rearrangement joins TRBV11-2 to TRBJ2-1, with D perhaps matching TRBD1 (6 bases). The germline V gene has CDR1 SGHAT and CDR2 FQNNGV. CDR3 length: 15 residues. The V end was cut by 4 bases, the J end by 1 base, with 11 bases between. CDR3 coding DNA: TGTGCCAGCAGCTCACCCAGGGGATCCTACAATGAGCAGTTCTTC. Protein product: CASSSPRGSYNEQFF.

This clonotype occurred a few times. The DNA of the CDR3 is TGTGCCAGCAGTCCGAACAGGGTTTATGGCTACACCTTC. Its protein is CASSPNRVYGYTF. The chain combines TRBV27 with TRBJ1-2, with a weak D call TRBD1 (6 bases). V lost 5 bases and J 5 bases, leaving 12 bases between the germline ends. CDR1 and CDR2 from the germline V gene are MNHEY and SMNVEV (reference sequence). The CDR3 loop spans 13 amino acids.

There are many counts of this clonotype. CDR3 residues: CASSAWRGLGNEQFF. DNA of the CDR3: TGTGCCAGCAGCGCCTGGAGGGGGCTAGGGAATGAGCAGTTCTTC. The chain links TRBV7-2 to TRBJ2-1; possibly TRBD1 for D (7 bases). Germline CDR1 is SGHTA and CDR2 is FQGNSA. The length of the CDR3 is 15 residues. Trimming took off 5 bases at V and 7 bases at J, with 18 bases between the two ends.

This clonotype was seen many times. The J gene is TRBJ2-4, the V gene TRBV7-2, with 8 positions matching TRBD2. The CDR3 sequence is 16 residues long. In germline, CDR1 is SGHTA, CDR2 FQGNSA. The V and J ends lost 5 bases and 6 bases, in that order; junction bases with no gene match: 12. The CDR3 is CASSARLAPRGNIQYF. CDR3 nucleotide sequence: TGTGCCAGCAGCGCCCGACTAGCGCCAAGGGGAAACATTCAGTACTTC.

This clonotype has more than one count but fewer than ten. The chain couples TRBV4-2 to TRBJ2-7, with D possibly matching TRBD1 (5 bases). There are 18 residues in the CDR3. V gave up 0 bases and J gave up 0 bases, with 18 bases separating them. From germline, CDR1 is LGHNA and CDR2 YNFKEQ. DNA of the CDR3: TGTGCCAGCAGCCAAGATCTAAGCACAGGAGCTAGCTCCTACGAGCAGTACTTC. This sequence encodes CASSQDLSTGASSYEQYF.

This clonotype was found many times. The chain carries TRBV7-2 and TRBJ1-5; the match to TRBD1 covers 7 bases. Germline V gene data show CDR1 as SGHTA and CDR2 as FQGNSA. This CDR3 region has 14 residues. With V trimmed by 4 bases and J by 6 bases, 6 bases remained unmatched. CDR3 sequence: CASSWRGQGQPQHF. CDR3 in DNA: TGTGCCAGCAGCTGGAGGGGGCAGGGTCAGCCCCAGCATTTT. The complete variable domain, with remaining parts taken from reference TRBV7-2 and TRBJ1-5, reads GAGVSQSPSNKVTEKGKDVELRCDPISGHTALYWYRQSLGQGLEFLIYFQGNSAPDKSGLPSDRFSAERTGGSVSTLTIQRTQQEDSAVYLCASSWRGQGQPQHFGDGTRLSIL.